This T cell receptor (beta chain) appears in the sequencing data of a study of blood T cell repertoires in COVID-19. About the study: The cDNA or gDNA used as material had been derived from T cells, B-cell-depleted T cells, or PBMCs.

The germline CDR1 and CDR2 sequences are SGHRS and YFSETQ. This CDR3 is built from 15 residues. Trimming stripped 0 bases from V and 5 bases from J, with 13 bases between. Original data processing: Counts of nucleated cells, estimated from reference gene primer amplification, were obtained. Produced via immunoSEQ multiplex PCR; TCRdb's table is partial and in-frame only. From that table come the V and J calls and clone size; the DNA was used to work out D and trimming. The data contain fewer than 300,000 clones, roughly four fifths of them singletons. Across 24 US areas, participants ranged in age from roughly 18 to 95 years.

The chain recombines TRBV5-1 with TRBJ2-3; D is unclear. Material for sequencing was PBMCs or T cells enriched from blood (not recorded which). The source of this sequence is a man aged 35 to 55 who had been exposed to COVID-19. In DNA form, the CDR3 reads TGCGCCAGCAGCTTGGTTAGCCGTTTAGGAGATACGCAGTATTTT. Amino acids: CASSLVSRLGDTQYF.